This TCR beta chain comes out of a study of beta chain features in type 1 diabetes. On the study more broadly: Taken together, all samples contributed around 100 million examined sorted cells. Overall study findings and caveats: A moderate, significant TCRB CDR3 shortening appeared in type 1 diabetes across four CD4+ subsets.

This CDR3 is built from 15 residues. Germline CDR1 LGHNA, CDR2 YNFKEQ. J was trimmed by 7 bases and V by 3 bases; bases with no gene match: 3. About this clone: Its antigen is undetermined.

Reverse transcribing all isolated RNA meant expressed TCRB transcripts were sequenced. Here immunoSEQ multiplex PCR was the method, and the copy in TCRdb shows in-frame clones only, minus some. The data show under 300,000 clones, about 15% seen once. Specimen: naive CD4+ T cells from blood. The sequence was obtained from a man under 40 with type 1 diabetes. V is TRBV4-2 and J is TRBJ2-1; 13 positions match TRBD2. This CDR3 reads CASSHPGLAGNEQFF. CDR3 nucleotides: TGTGCCAGCAGCCACCCGGGACTAGCGGGAAATGAGCAGTTCTTC.